The clone carrying this T cell receptor (beta chain) appeared a few times. The sample is drawn from a study of identical twins. Using its own MiXCR run on the 5' RACE reads, TCRdb lists one record per CDR3 protein. The sample holds roughly 750,000 distinct CDR3 sequences, around 20% seen once. The CDR3 length is 18 residues. Trimming removed 0 bases at V and 0 bases at J, with 15 bases between. Per the germline V gene, CDR1 is MNHEY and CDR2 is SVGAGI. The sample also formed part of further work on T cells expressing NK-cell markers. From that second work: The study sequenced eight donors, seven HCMV-seropositive and one seronegative.

The receptor comes from a young woman in good health. The sequenced material came from PBMCs. This chain uses TRBV6-5 with TRBJ2-1; D is perhaps TRBD2 (6 bases). The CDR3 nucleotides are TGTGCCAGCAGTTACTCGCGTAGGCCGCGGGACTCCTACAATGAGCAGTTCTTC. Residues: CASSYSRRPRDSYNEQFF.